The TCR beta chain under discussion was sequenced for a study of blood T cell repertoires in COVID-19. Study-wide context: From the United States, Italy and Spain came samples of acute and convalescent COVID-19.

Method: immunoSEQ multiplex PCR; TCRdb's copy keeps in-frame clones and lacks some. This table has around 220,000 clones, roughly 90% appearing once. The CDR3 loop spans 14 amino acids. J lost 4 bases, V lost 2 bases, and 5 bases had no gene match. CDR1 SGHDT and CDR2 YYEEEE come from the germline V gene. The chain couples TRBV5-6 to TRBJ1-1; 7 bases line up with TRBD1. Sequencing used PBMCs or T cells enriched from blood (not recorded which). This clonotype was obtained from a woman in her twenties or thirties with acute COVID-19. The CDR3 DNA follows: TGTGCCAGCAGCTTTCAGACAGGGACCACTGAAGCTTTCTTT. Translating it yields CASSFQTGTTEAFF.